This passage covers 25 T cell receptor beta chains from one sample sequenced in a study of Graves' ophthalmopathy and Graves' hyperthyroidism. RNA transcripts yielded amplified TCR beta CDR3 regions. An opening RT-PCR round employed HTBI primers and preceded a second-round multiplex PCR. MiXCR, run by TCRdb on the multiplex PCR reads, gives a single entry per CDR3 protein. The data show around 520,000 distinct CDR3 sequences, with 39% seen just once and approximately 4.1% held by the top ten. Specimen: peripheral blood or thyroid tissue (not recorded which). These receptors were collected from an adult man with Graves' hyperthyroidism.

This clonotype appeared many times. The chain carries TRBV10-3 and TRBJ1-2; 8 positions match TRBD1. The germline V gene has CDR1 ENHRY and CDR2 SYGVKD. The V gene end was trimmed by 4 bases and the J gene end by 8 bases; junction bases not matched to a gene: 15. The CDR3 sequence is 16 residues long. The CDR3 nucleotides read TGTGCCATCAGTGTTGGGGACGGACAGGGAGCGTACGGCTACACCTTC. Its translation: CAISVGDGQGAYGYTF.

This clonotype was recorded only once. This sequence joins TRBV20-1 and TRBJ2-7, with no clear D. The germline CDR1 and CDR2 sequences are DFQATT and SNEGSKA (reference sequence). CDR3 size: 15 residues. V dropped 6 bases and J dropped 7 bases, with 25 bases sitting between them. The CDR3 nucleotides read TGCAGTGCCCCAGACCCTACATCGCCCTACAATGAGCAGTACTTC. Translation gives CSAPDPTSPYNEQYF.

In this sample, this clonotype turned up many times. This chain uses TRBV12-3 or TRBV12-4 with TRBJ1-1, with a weak D call TRBD1 (5 bases). V shed 5 bases and J shed 4 bases, with 14 bases lying between them. This CDR3 spans 14 amino acids. For the CDR3, the DNA is TGTGCCAGCAGTACTCCGGGGACGCTCACTGAAGCTTTCTTT. Translation: CASSTPGTLTEAFF.

The J gene is TRBJ1-2, the V gene TRBV20-1; 12 bases line up with TRBD1. The J segment lost 6 bases and the V segment lost 5 bases, leaving 7 bases of the junction unmatched. Looked up from germline, CDR1 is DFQATT and CDR2 is SNEGSKA (reference sequence). This CDR3 is 14 amino acids long. The chain's CDR3 is CSADGTGGIDGYTF. In DNA, the CDR3 is TGCAGTGCTGACGGGACAGGGGGCATCGATGGCTACACCTTC.

This clonotype was counted ten times or more. The rearrangement joins TRBV6-1 to TRBJ1-5, with unresolved D. The CDR3 is 14 amino acids. The germline V and J ends were trimmed by 5 bases and 7 bases, with 15 bases remaining between them. Germline-derived CDR1 and CDR2 are MNHNS and SASEGT. In DNA, the CDR3 is TGTGCCAGCAGTTACTCGACGGGGTGGCAGCCCCAGCATTTT. The encoded protein is CASSYSTGWQPQHF.

The gene calls are TRBV3-1 and TRBJ2-5; 7 nucleotides align to TRBD1. The length of the CDR3 is 13 residues. Germline lookup yields CDR1 LGHDT and CDR2 YNNKEL (reference sequence). V trimming: 6 bases; J trimming: 3 bases; junction bases outside the gene matches: 4. Here the CDR3 reads CASRLQGEETQYF. The CDR3 DNA sequence: TGTGCCAGCAGACTCCAGGGGGAAGAGACCCAGTACTTC.

This clonotype was seen more than once but under ten times. The chain combines TRBV4-2 with TRBJ2-3; the match to TRBD2 covers 12 bases. V trimming: 1 base; J trimming: 4 bases; junction bases outside the gene matches: 3. The CDR3 has 16 residues. Germline CDR1 reads LGHNA; CDR2 reads YNFKEQ. CDR3 sequence: CASSQGLAGVADTQYF. The CDR3 nucleotides are TGTGCCAGCAGCCAAGGACTAGCGGGGGTAGCAGATACGCAGTATTTT.

In this sample, this clonotype turned up many times. The rearrangement uses TRBV20-1 and TRBJ1-1; D may be TRBD1 (5 bases). Germline lookup yields CDR1 DFQATT and CDR2 SNEGSKA (reference sequence). Trimming left V 5 bases short and J 4 bases short, with 14 bases between. This CDR3 contains 13 residues. The CDR3 sequence is CSAPRDGGTEAFF. For the CDR3, the DNA is TGCAGTGCTCCCAGGGACGGTGGCACTGAAGCTTTCTTT.

A remark on this clonotype: This may come from a read error, since a much larger clone is one base off. The gene calls are TRBV6-1 and TRBJ1-2; D perhaps matches TRBD1 (6 bases). This CDR3 spans 13 amino acids. Germline values: CDR1 MNHNS, CDR2 SASEGT. In DNA form, the CDR3 reads TGTGCCAGCAGTGATCCCCCAGGGGCTGGCTGCACCTTC. Translated, it gives CASSDPPGAGCTF.

This clonotype was seen many times. V and J are TRBV7-8 and TRBJ2-7, with 9 positions matching TRBD1. This CDR3 has 15 residues. CDR1 and CDR2 from the germline V gene are SGHVS and FQNEAQ. Unmatched junction bases numbered 5, after V lost 2 bases and J lost 3 bases. CDR3 nucleotide sequence: TGTGCCAGCAGCTTATACAGGGGGCCCGTCTACGAGCAGTACTTC. This sequence encodes CASSLYRGPVYEQYF.

In this sample, this clonotype turned up many times. This rearrangement joins TRBV7-2 to TRBJ2-5, with D maybe TRBD2 (7 bases). The CDR3 is made up of 14 amino acids. V shed 1 base and J shed 10 bases, with 16 bases lying between them. From germline, CDR1 is SGHTA and CDR2 FQGNSA. CDR3 amino acids: CASSLESSGGGQYF. The CDR3 region has the DNA TGTGCCAGCAGCTTAGAATCTAGCGGAGGGGGCCAGTACTTC.

As to this clonotype: The limits of the CDR3 on the DNA are not certain, so only TCRdb's listed CDR3 is given. V and J are TRBV10-2 and TRBJ2-7; TRBD2, the table's D call, was not compared with the DNA. Both ends counted, the CDR3 spans 13 residues. Looked up from germline, CDR1 is WSHSY and CDR2 is SAAADI. CDR3: CACSASSDYEQYF.

This clonotype was seen a single time. The V gene is TRBV2, the J gene TRBJ1-5, with 7 bases identical to TRBD1. V lost 10 bases and J lost 2; bases outside the gene matches: 5. The CDR3 is 13 residues long. Germline V lookup: CDR1 SNHLY, CDR2 FYNNEI. This CDR3 reads CATQGTRNQPQHF. The DNA for the CDR3 is TGTGCCACACAGGGGACACGCAATCAGCCCCAGCATTTT.

About this clonotype: No conserved phenylalanine or tryptophan ends this CDR3, so it is likely a read error. The chain recombines TRBV2 with TRBJ2-2; D gene uncertain. The CDR3 has 16 residues. V was trimmed by 6 bases and J by 1 base, leaving 15 bases between them. Germline loops: CDR1 SNHLY, CDR2 FYNNEI. CDR3 DNA: TGTGCCAGCAGCCAAAAACGCGCACTGAACACCGGGGAGCTGTTTTTA. Protein: CASSQKRALNTGELFL.

A single count supports this clonotype. The chain employs TRBV20-1 and TRBJ1-5; D perhaps matches TRBD1 (5 bases). This CDR3 contains 14 residues. V was shortened by 5 bases and J by 11 bases, with 22 bases between the two germline ends. Germline assignment: CDR1 DFQATT and CDR2 SNEGSKA (reference sequence). CDR3 DNA: TGCAGTGCTGGGACTAGCGGGGATGGCGAGACCCAGCATTTT. Translating gives CSAGTSGDGETQHF.

This clonotype was counted a few times. J is TRBJ2-4 and V is TRBV7-2, with 7 bases fitting TRBD1. Germline lookup yields CDR1 SGHTA and CDR2 FQGNSA. The length of the CDR3 is 12 residues. Trimming took 5 bases from V and 7 from J; bases not matched to a gene: 2. Here the CDR3 reads CASSPDRNIQYF. As DNA, the CDR3 is TGTGCCAGCAGCCCGGACAGGAACATTCAGTACTTC.

DNA for the CDR3: TGTGCCAGCAGGACTCTGGGGGGTGAGTACGAGCAGTACTTC. As protein: CASRTLGGEYEQYF. The chain is built from TRBV27 and TRBJ2-7; TRBD2 might be the D (6 bases). Between the trimmed V and J ends, which lost 6 bases and 4 bases, there was a span of 16 bases. Germline CDR1 reads MNHEY; CDR2 reads SMNVEV (reference sequence). The CDR3 spans 14 residues.

This clonotype was picked up many times. The chain recombines TRBV29-1 with TRBJ1-4; D gene unclear. The CDR3 covers 11 residues. The V end was cut by 4 bases, the J end by 6 bases, with 6 bases between. Germline V lookup: CDR1 SQVTM, CDR2 ANQGSEA. The CDR3 region is CSVVRDEKLFF. CDR3 nucleotides: TGCAGCGTTGTCCGGGATGAAAAACTGTTTTTT.

There are many counts of this clonotype. J is TRBJ1-6 and V is TRBV11-2; D is unresolved. Germline V lookup: CDR1 SGHAT, CDR2 FQNNGV. Between the trimmed V and J ends, which lost 5 bases and 8 bases, there was a span of 13 bases. The CDR3 spans 14 residues. CDR3 in amino acids: CASSLDLLDSPLHF. The CDR3 nucleotides read TGTGCCAGCAGCCTGGATCTACTCGATTCACCCCTCCACTTT.

The chain has TRBV24-1 and TRBJ2-1; D perhaps matches TRBD1 (5 bases). V was pared by 9 bases and J by 3 bases, with 8 bases between. The length of the CDR3 is 12 residues. The germline gives CDR1 KGHDR, CDR2 SFDVKD. The CDR3 coding sequence is TGTGCCACCGATGACAGCTACAATGAGCAGTTCTTC. Translated: CATDDSYNEQFF.

This clonotype has ten or more counts. The V and J genes are TRBV7-2 and TRBJ1-5; 10 bases fit TRBD1. The length of the CDR3 is 16 residues. In germline, CDR1 is SGHTA, CDR2 FQGNSA. V was pared by 5 bases and J by 4 bases, with 8 bases of the junction left unmatched. CDR3 amino acids: CASSTRTGGLNQPQHF. The CDR3 nucleotides read TGTGCCAGCAGCACAAGGACAGGGGGGTTGAATCAGCCCCAGCATTTT.

This clonotype was counted many times. The CDR3 region is CSARDGRAFGETQYF. Written as DNA, the CDR3 is TGCAGTGCTAGAGACGGGAGGGCGTTCGGAGAGACCCAGTACTTC. The chain uses TRBV20-1 and TRBJ2-5, with 8 bases aligning to TRBD2. V was clipped by 0 bases and J by 4 bases; unmatched bases: 7. This CDR3 contains 15 residues. Per the germline V gene, CDR1 is DFQATT and CDR2 is SNEGSKA (reference sequence).

This sequence joins TRBV9 and TRBJ2-3; 11 bases are shared with TRBD1. Trimming removed 3 bases from V and 12 bases from J; junction bases left unmatched: 9. The CDR3 contains 14 residues. CDR1 and CDR2 from the germline V gene are SGDLS and YYNGEE. The CDR3 DNA sequence: TGTGCCAGCAGCGGGGACAGGGGGACTAGCTCTCAGTATTTT. Its translation is CASSGDRGTSSQYF.

Comment on this clonotype: This may stem from a read error, because a much larger clone lies one nucleotide away. J is TRBJ1-1 and V is TRBV25-1; possibly TRBD1 for D (5 bases). CDR3 size: 16 residues. Germline V gives CDR1 MGHDK, CDR2 SYGVNS. The CDR3 DNA reads TGTGCCAGTAGTATTCATGGGGCTCGCGGGAACACTGAAGCTCTCTTT. Translated, it gives CASSIHGARGNTEALF. Full variable domain (rest looked up from reference TRBV25-1 and TRBJ1-1): EADIYQTPRYLVIGTGKKITLECSQTMGHDKMYWYQQDPGMELHLIHYSYGVNSTEKGDLSSESTVSRIRTEHFPLTLESARPSHTSQYLCASSIHGARGNTEALFGQGTRLTVV.

This clonotype was detected a few times. The chain uses TRBV12-3 or TRBV12-4 and TRBJ1-5; weak D call: TRBD1 (5 bases). V was pared by 7 bases and J by 6 bases, with 13 bases between. The CDR3 sequence is 13 residues long. Here the CDR3 DNA reads TGTGCCAGCACCGACGGGGGGGGTCAGCCCCAGCATTTT. It encodes CASTDGGGQPQHF.